This is a list of T cell receptor beta chains from one sample in a study of blood T cell repertoires in COVID-19. The table came from immunoSEQ multiplex PCR; TCRdb's copy has only in-frame clones and leaves some out. The table lists about 140,000 clones, about nine tenths of them singletons. Input material: PBMCs or T cells enriched from blood (not recorded which). Receptor source: a man between 60 and 75 years old who had recovered from COVID-19. CDR3s leave out the opening cysteine and the closing phenylalanine or tryptophan.

v_gene	CDR3aa
TRBV10-3	ASWTGGFSEQY
TRBV5-4	ASSYPGLTFAEQY
TRBV7-3	ASSQTRDIPNEQF
TRBV4-2	ASSPETGDYGYT
TRBV11-3	ASSLTPSRTGPYEQY
TRBV7-2	ASSLRGYEQY
TRBV5-5	ASSFTSASYEQY
TRBV5-5	ASRVGGGLTNEQY
TRBV2	ASSELGQGESPLH
TRBV7-9	ASRGQGDLYGYT
TRBV29-1	SVPGRTNEKLF
TRBV12-5	ASGLAGGQDTQY
TRBV5-8	ASSRTGNMNTEAF
TRBV11-2	ASSPGAAYNEQF
TRBV2	ASSVRQGLYNEQF
TRBV11-2	ASSSPELRGGELF
TRBV30	AWSVLSGGAGTQY
TRBV15	ATSRLGQGAPQPQH
TRBV12-5	ASGLGLAGGLSTGELF
TRBV9	ASSVGGRGPGREAF
TRBV2	ASSSRTGSVQPQH
TRBV5-4	ASSQTDTDTQY
TRBV5-1	ASSLAGDDTEAF